These 26 T cell receptor beta chains came from one sample sequenced in a study of T-cell reconstitution after alpha-beta-depleted transplantation in children. Library preparation (for TCRbeta) was performed with unique molecular identifiers. TCRdb reanalysed the PCR reads using MiXCR and keeps one entry per CDR3 protein. Among under 70,000 distinct CDR3 sequences listed, 9.5% to 13% were seen once. This specimen was PBMCs, taken before TCRalphabeta/CD19-depleted stem cell transplant. The receptors come from a boy between 10 and 17 years old with acute myeloid leukemia, due to receive a stem cell transplant.

This clonotype has at least ten counts. The rearrangement links TRBV7-9 to TRBJ2-3; D call uncertain. The germline V gene encodes CDR1 SEHNR and CDR2 FQNEAQ (reference sequence). This CDR3 region has 15 residues. Trimming removed 2 bases from V and 0 bases from J, with 9 bases in between. The CDR3 DNA follows: TGTGCCAGCAGCTTAACCAGCGTGAGCACAGATACGCAGTATTTT. Translated, it gives CASSLTSVSTDTQYF.

In this sample, this clonotype turned up many times. This sequence joins TRBV19 and TRBJ2-7; D gene ambiguous. The CDR3 sequence is 14 residues long. With 9 bases removed from V and 3 bases from J, the gap between germline ends came to 18 bases. The germline V gene encodes CDR1 LNHDA and CDR2 SQIVND (reference sequence). CDR3 nucleotide sequence: TGTGCCAGCAGCGACGGCCGTAACGACTACGAGCAGTACTTC. Residues: CASSDGRNDYEQYF.

The chain combines TRBV20-1 with TRBJ2-3, with TRBD2 matching over 12 bases. CDR3 length equals 17 residues. Per germline, CDR1 DFQATT and CDR2 SNEGSKA (reference sequence). V lost 7 bases to trimming and J lost 1 base; unmatched junction nucleotides: 12. CDR3 residues: CSVRRPSGGAGTDTQYF. Written as DNA, the CDR3 is TGCAGTGTTCGTAGACCTAGCGGGGGGGCCGGCACAGATACGCAGTATTTT.

This clonotype has at least ten counts. V is TRBV28 and J is TRBJ2-5, with D possibly matching TRBD1 (6 bases). The CDR3 totals 15 residues. V was pared by 6 bases and J by 1 base, with 15 bases between. Germline V lookup: CDR1 MDHEN, CDR2 SYDVKM. For the CDR3, the DNA is TGTGCCAGCAGCCGCCCGTTGGGGGCCCAAGAGACCCAGTACTTC. Amino acids: CASSRPLGAQETQYF.

This clonotype showed up many times. V usage is TRBV27 and J usage is TRBJ2-3, with D possibly TRBD2 on 6 matching bases. CDR3 length equals 14 residues. V was clipped by 6 bases and J by 5 bases, with 15 bases between them. Germline CDR1 and CDR2: MNHEY and SMNVEV (reference sequence). In DNA, the CDR3 is TGTGCCAGCAGCAGACTAGATTCGGGAGATACGCAGTATTTT. This gives the protein CASSRLDSGDTQYF.

This clonotype showed up many times. V is TRBV10-3 and J is TRBJ2-1; D not resolved. V was trimmed by 2 bases and J by 6 bases, leaving 11 bases between them. Germline CDR1 ENHRY, CDR2 SYGVKD. The CDR3 length is 14 residues. CDR3 sequence reads: CAISEPEFFNEQFF. The CDR3 nucleotides read TGTGCCATCAGTGAGCCAGAGTTCTTCAATGAGCAGTTCTTC.

This clonotype was found many times. An end of the junction differs from the germline gene, which may be a read error. The genes are TRBV29-1 and TRBJ2-3; 10 bases line up with TRBD2. From germline, CDR1 is SQVTM and CDR2 ANQGSEA. This CDR3 region has 12 residues. CDR3 amino acids: CSVMVPGLAIRF. For the CDR3, the DNA is TGCAGCGTCATGGTTCCGGGACTAGCGATTCGATTT.

This clonotype was seen at least ten times. The rearrangement uses TRBV11-2 and TRBJ2-1, with 9 bases lining up with TRBD2. The germline CDR1 and CDR2 sequences are SGHAT and FQNNGV. The J segment lost 12 bases and the V segment lost 5 bases, leaving 23 bases of the junction unmatched. This CDR3 comprises 18 residues. The CDR3 DNA is TGTGCCAGCAGCCCTCGAGGGCGCGGAGCGGGAGGACCTATAGGGCAGTTCTTC. This gives the protein CASSPRGRGAGGPIGQFF.

This clonotype appeared many times. The chain couples TRBV25-1 to TRBJ2-7, with D perhaps TRBD1 (6 bases). Germline CDR1 reads MGHDK; CDR2 reads SYGVNS. The V end lost 2 bases, the J end lost 3 bases, and 23 bases lay between the germline ends. CDR3 length: 18 amino acids. The CDR3 sequence is CASSEGEEIKTGYYEQYV. The CDR3 DNA sequence: TGTGCCAGCAGTGAAGGGGAAGAGATTAAGACAGGTTACTACGAGCAGTACGTC.

This clonotype was seen many times. The genes are TRBV28 and TRBJ2-6; D perhaps matches TRBD1 (6 bases). Per the germline V gene, CDR1 is MDHEN and CDR2 is SYDVKM. Between the trimmed V and J ends, which lost 4 bases and 3 bases, there was a span of 25 bases. The CDR3 length is 20 residues. As DNA, the CDR3 is TGTGCCAGCAGTTCAATAAGATTACGGGACAAAGGTGGTGGGGCCAACGTCCTGACTTTC. Protein product: CASSSIRLRDKGGGANVLTF.

This clonotype was picked up many times. V usage is TRBV7-2 and J usage is TRBJ1-4; tentatively, D is TRBD1 (5 bases). Germline-derived CDR1 and CDR2 are SGHTA and FQGNSA. The CDR3 covers 16 residues. V was pared by 4 bases and J by 13 bases, with 25 bases between. The CDR3 protein is CASSWLGALASRALFF. The CDR3 DNA reads TGTGCCAGCAGCTGGCTAGGGGCATTGGCCTCGAGGGCACTGTTTTTT.

This clonotype was found many times. Here the CDR3 DNA reads TGTGCCAGCAGCCAAGTCCGGGGTGGGCAGTTCTTC. It yields the protein CASSQVRGGQFF. The V and J genes are TRBV12-3 or TRBV12-4 and TRBJ2-1; tentatively, D is TRBD2 (5 bases). CDR3 length equals 12 residues. V lost 6 bases and J 12 bases, leaving 15 bases between the germline ends.

This clonotype was recorded many times. The chain combines TRBV7-9 with TRBJ1-2; D gene uncertain. This CDR3 has 13 amino acids. Germline loops: CDR1 SEHNR, CDR2 FQNEAQ (reference sequence). V gave up 3 bases and J gave up 4 bases, with 9 bases separating them. The CDR3 DNA follows: TGTGCCAGCAGCTTCCCGGGGATCTATGGCTACACCTTC. Translated: CASSFPGIYGYTF.

This clonotype has at least ten counts. The chain joins TRBV30 to TRBJ2-3; TRBD2 agrees at 7 bases. The V gene's germline CDR1 is GTSNPN and CDR2 SVGIG (reference sequence). This CDR3 spans 14 amino acids. The V segment lost 3 bases and the J segment 4 bases; nucleotides outside the gene matches: 7. In DNA, the CDR3 is TGTGCCTGGAGCGGAGGGAGCGGGGCAGATACGCAGTATTTT. This encodes CAWSGGSGADTQYF.

At least ten counts were recorded for this clonotype. The chain employs TRBV20-1 and TRBJ1-1; D gene uncertain. CDR3 length: 11 residues. Germline CDR1 DFQATT, CDR2 SNEGSKA (reference sequence). V lost 4 bases to trimming and J lost 12 bases, with 15 bases between them. In DNA form, the CDR3 reads TGCAGTGCTAACCCACTTTCACAACCTTTCTTT. Encoded protein: CSANPLSQPFF.

The sample holds many counts of this clonotype. V and J are TRBV12-3 or TRBV12-4 and TRBJ2-1; D tentatively fits TRBD1 or TRBD2 (7 bases each). V gave up 5 bases and J gave up 10 bases, with 27 bases separating them. The CDR3 extends over 17 amino acids. CDR3 DNA sequence: TGTGCCAGCAGTCCCCAGGGGGGGCGCCTTACTGGTTCCGAGCAGTTCTTC. Its translation: CASSPQGGRLTGSEQFF.

This clonotype was seen only a few times. This chain connects TRBV27 to TRBJ2-1; D not resolved. Germline CDR1 is MNHEY and CDR2 is SMNVEV (reference sequence). CDR3 size: 13 residues. V lost 2 bases to trimming and J lost 9 bases, with 11 bases between them. CDR3 DNA sequence: TGTGCCAGCAGTTTACCGGCAACGGGTGAGCAGTTCTTC. It is translated as CASSLPATGEQFF.

This clonotype was seen many times. The V and J genes are TRBV7-9 and TRBJ2-3; TRBD2 agrees at 7 bases. The CDR3 length is 15 residues. Trimming cost V 5 bases and J 5 bases; bases outside gene matches: 10. Germline CDR1 is SEHNR and CDR2 is FQNEAQ (reference sequence). The CDR3 here is CASSLRKRGLDTQYF. CDR3 coding DNA: TGTGCCAGCAGCCTACGCAAGCGGGGACTAGATACGCAGTATTTT.

This clonotype was recorded many times. The rearrangement joins TRBV30 to TRBJ2-2, with D hard to call. The CDR3 consists of 12 residues. Per the germline V gene, CDR1 is GTSNPN and CDR2 is SVGIG (reference sequence). V lost 2 bases, J lost 8 bases, and 9 bases lay in between. Here the CDR3 DNA reads TGTGCCTGGAGTTTCACCCTGGGGGAGCTGTTTTTT. This translates into CAWSFTLGELFF.

At least ten counts were recorded for this clonotype. This chain uses TRBV5-1 with TRBJ1-1, with a possible D match to TRBD1 (5 bases). V was clipped by 3 bases and J by 7 bases, with 13 bases between them. Germline CDR1 reads SGHRS; CDR2 reads YFSETQ. The CDR3 covers 13 residues. The CDR3 coding sequence is TGCGCCAGCAGCTCAGACATGGGGGTTGAAGCTTTCTTT. This codes for CASSSDMGVEAFF.

This clonotype was detected many times. The chain carries TRBV7-8 and TRBJ1-2; D gene uncertain. CDR3 size: 13 residues. In germline, CDR1 is SGHVS, CDR2 FQNEAQ. Trimming took 1 base from V and 4 from J, leaving 7 bases between them. The CDR3 coding sequence is TGTGCCAGCAGCTTAGACGATCTCTATGGCTACACCTTC. It specifies CASSLDDLYGYTF.

This clonotype was counted at least ten times. The J gene is TRBJ2-5, the V gene TRBV12-3 or TRBV12-4; D might be TRBD1 (5 bases). Trimming removed 11 bases from V and 5 bases from J, with 15 bases in between. The CDR3 covers 12 residues. This CDR3 is CAVQGFGETQYF. DNA of the CDR3: TGTGCCGTCCAGGGTTTCGGTGAGACCCAGTACTTC.

This chain links TRBV20-1 with TRBJ2-2; no clear D. V lost 0 bases to trimming and J lost 2 bases, with 4 bases between them. The CDR3 covers 13 residues. Germline CDR1 reads DFQATT; CDR2 reads SNEGSKA (reference sequence). The CDR3 region has the DNA TGCAGTGCTAGAGACGGAAACACCGGGGAGCTGTTTTTT. As protein: CSARDGNTGELFF.

This clonotype has a count of ten or more. The CDR3 DNA is TGCGCCAGCAGCCCAACGGAAGGAGGAGAGCCCATATATTTT. Protein sequence: CASSPTEGGEPIYF. The chain carries TRBV5-1 and TRBJ1-3, with unresolved D. CDR1 is SGHRS, CDR2 YFSETQ, per germline. The CDR3 length is 14 residues. Between the trimmed V and J ends, which lost 4 bases and 11 bases, there was a span of 19 bases. Full variable domain (rest looked up from reference TRBV5-1 and TRBJ1-3): KAGVTQTPRYLIKTRGQQVTLSCSPISGHRSVSWYQQTPGQGLQFLFEYFSETQRNKGNFPGRFSGRQFSNSRSEMNVSTLELGDSALYLCASSPTEGGEPIYFGEGSWLTVV.

The chain has TRBV28 and TRBJ2-6; 7 bases agree with TRBD1. The CDR3 is 18 amino acids. V dropped 4 bases and J dropped 0; count of bases not matched to a gene: 9. CDR1 and CDR2 from the germline V gene are MDHEN and SYDVKM. CDR3: CASSWWGTEFSGANVLTF. CDR3 DNA sequence: TGTGCCAGCAGTTGGTGGGGGACAGAGTTCTCTGGGGCCAACGTCCTGACTTTC.

This clonotype was observed many times. The chain joins TRBV7-9 to TRBJ2-3; D possibly corresponds to TRBD2 (6 bases). The germline V and J ends were trimmed by 1 base and 5 bases, with 10 bases remaining between them. Germline V CDR1 and CDR2: SEHNR, FQNEAQ (reference sequence). This CDR3 has 14 amino acids. This CDR3 is CASSLEAGRDTQYF. The DNA for the CDR3 is TGTGCCAGCAGCTTAGAGGCGGGAAGAGATACGCAGTATTTT.